This T cell receptor (beta chain) was found in a study of T cell repertoires in cytomegalovirus infection. TCRdb analysed the reads with MiXCR anew, one entry per CDR3 protein. Among about 250,000 distinct CDR3 sequences listed, about 12% were seen once. This clonotype was picked up many times. The CDR3 spans 14 residues. V lost 5 bases, J lost 7 bases, and 4 bases stayed unmatched. Germline CDR1 and CDR2: SGHNT and YENEEA. This clonotype was sampled from a human donor in good health (CMV status not recorded). Some clones in this sample may be carry-over from other donors' samples. The chain employs TRBV11-3 and TRBJ2-1, with 11 bases lining up with TRBD2. Material for sequencing was PBMCs. DNA for the CDR3: TGTGCCAGCAGCATACTAGCGGGAGTAAATGAGCAGTTCTTC. Protein: CASSILAGVNEQFF.